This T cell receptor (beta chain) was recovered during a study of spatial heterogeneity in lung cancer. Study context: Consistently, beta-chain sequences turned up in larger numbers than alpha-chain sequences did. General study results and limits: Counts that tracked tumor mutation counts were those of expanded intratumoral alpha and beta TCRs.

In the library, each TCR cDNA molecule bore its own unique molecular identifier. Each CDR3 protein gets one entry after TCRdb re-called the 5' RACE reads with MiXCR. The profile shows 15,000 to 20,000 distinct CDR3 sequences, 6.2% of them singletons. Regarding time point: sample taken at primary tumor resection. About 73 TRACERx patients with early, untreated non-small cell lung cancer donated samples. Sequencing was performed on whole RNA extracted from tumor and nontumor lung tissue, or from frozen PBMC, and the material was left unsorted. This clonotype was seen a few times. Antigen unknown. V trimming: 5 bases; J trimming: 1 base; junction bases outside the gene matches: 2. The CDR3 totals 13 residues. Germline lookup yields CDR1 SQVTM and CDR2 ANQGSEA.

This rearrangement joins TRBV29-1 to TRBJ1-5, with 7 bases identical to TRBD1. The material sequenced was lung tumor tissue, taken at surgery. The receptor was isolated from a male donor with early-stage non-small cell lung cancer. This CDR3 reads CSVSGQSNQPQHF. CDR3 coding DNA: TGCAGCGTTTCGGGACAGAGCAATCAGCCCCAGCATTTT.